The 9 T cell receptor beta chains below were found in one sample sequenced in a study of cytomegalovirus exposure and HLA in healthy donors. PCR amplification relied on 60 Vbeta primers (plus 13 Jbeta primers). Libraries were prepared by immunoSEQ multiplex PCR; TCRdb keeps only in-frame clonotypes and omits some of them. The table lists some 90,000 clones, around 70% of them singletons. Sequenced: PBMCs. Receptor source: a man over 45 in good health and CMV-seronegative.

The chain links TRBV28 to TRBJ2-5, with TRBD2 matching 10 bases. The germline V gene has CDR1 MDHEN and CDR2 SYDVKM. This CDR3 is built from 15 residues. V lost 5 bases to trimming and J lost 4 bases; unmatched junction nucleotides: 7. DNA for the CDR3: TGTGCCAGCAGTAAGCCTAGCGGGGGAGGAGAGACCCAGTACTTC. Amino acid sequence: CASSKPSGGGETQYF.

A few counts support this clone. The chain carries TRBV4-3 and TRBJ2-7; D gene unclear. V dropped 5 bases and J dropped 0 bases, with 11 bases sitting between them. The CDR3 spans 14 residues. From germline, CDR1 is LGHNA and CDR2 YSLEER. The CDR3 DNA reads TGCGCCAGCAGCAGCAGGATTAGCTCCTACGAGCAGTACTTC. Amino acids: CASSSRISSYEQYF.

The gene calls are TRBV28 and TRBJ2-7; 10 bases agree with TRBD2. The germline V gene has CDR1 MDHEN and CDR2 SYDVKM. The V and J ends lost 6 bases and 0 bases, in that order; junction bases with no gene match: 8. The CDR3 spans 16 residues. The CDR3 protein is CASRSRLAGLSYEQYF. In nucleotides, the CDR3 is TGTGCCAGCAGGTCCCGACTAGCGGGCCTCTCCTACGAGCAGTACTTC.

The V and J genes are TRBV7-9 and TRBJ2-5; 8 bases line up with TRBD2. V shed 6 bases, J shed 5 bases, and the junction held 11 bases outside the gene matches. Germline V CDR1 and CDR2: SEHNR, FQNEAQ (reference sequence). The CDR3 extends over 15 amino acids. For the CDR3, the DNA is TGTGCCAGCAGTAAACTAGCGGAAAGGAGGGAGACCCAGTACTTC. This encodes CASSKLAERRETQYF.

The chain recombines TRBV6-5 with TRBJ2-5, with D perhaps TRBD1 (5 bases). This CDR3 is 14 amino acids long. V dropped 2 bases and J dropped 2 bases, with 9 bases sitting between them. The germline gives CDR1 MNHEY, CDR2 SVGAGI. The CDR3 DNA is TGTGCCAGCAGTTACGTGGCAGGGCAAGAGACCCAGTACTTC. This codes for CASSYVAGQETQYF.

With respect to this clone: A far bigger clonotype differs at one base, so this is likely a read error. This chain's CDR3 is CASSLWGETQYF. In nucleotides, the CDR3 is TGTGCCAGCAGCTTATGGGGCGAGACCCAGTACTTC. The gene calls are TRBV5-6 and TRBJ2-5, with TRBD1 as a possible D gene (5 bases). V was clipped by 2 bases and J by 5 bases, with 7 bases between them. Germline CDR1 is SGHDT and CDR2 is YYEEEE. The CDR3 spans 12 residues.

V is TRBV10-3 and J is TRBJ2-1; 9 bases line up with TRBD2. The germline V gene has CDR1 ENHRY and CDR2 SYGVKD. CDR3 length: 18 residues. The V gene end was trimmed by 6 bases and the J gene end by 4 bases; junction bases not matched to a gene: 16. This CDR3 is CAIRGTSGPLVLYNEQFF. The CDR3 coding sequence is TGTGCCATCAGGGGTACTAGCGGGCCACTTGTCCTTTACAATGAGCAGTTCTTC.

The chain recombines TRBV30 with TRBJ2-3; TRBD1 might be the D (6 bases). V shed 2 bases and J shed 5 bases, with 11 bases lying between them. CDR1 and CDR2 (germline): GTSNPN, SVGIG (reference sequence). This CDR3 is built from 13 residues. CDR3 nucleotide sequence: TGTGCCTGGAGTTTGGGGGCTGGAGATACGCAGTATTTT. Encoded protein: CAWSLGAGDTQYF.

The chain couples TRBV7-9 to TRBJ2-6; TRBD1 might be the D (6 bases). Trimming removed 6 bases at V and 0 bases at J, with 15 bases between. The CDR3 is made up of 17 amino acids. Germline assignment: CDR1 SEHNR and CDR2 FQNEAQ (reference sequence). CDR3 nucleotide sequence: TGTGCCAGCAGACCTCGGACAGCTGTCTCTGGGGCCAACGTCCTGACTTTC. Translated, it gives CASRPRTAVSGANVLTF.